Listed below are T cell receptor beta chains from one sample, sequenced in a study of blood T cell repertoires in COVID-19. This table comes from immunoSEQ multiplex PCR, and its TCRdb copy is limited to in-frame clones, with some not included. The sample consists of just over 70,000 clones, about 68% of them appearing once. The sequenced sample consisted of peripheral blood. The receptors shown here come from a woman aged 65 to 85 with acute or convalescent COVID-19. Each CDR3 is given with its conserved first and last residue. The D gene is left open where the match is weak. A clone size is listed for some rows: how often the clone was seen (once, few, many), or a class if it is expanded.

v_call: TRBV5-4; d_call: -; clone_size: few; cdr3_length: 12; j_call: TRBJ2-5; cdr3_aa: CASSSPGETQYF; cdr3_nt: TGTGCCAGCAGTAGTCCAGGAGAGACCCAGTACTTC
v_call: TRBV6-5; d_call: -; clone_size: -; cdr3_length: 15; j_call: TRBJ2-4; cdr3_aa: CASSYRVEEKNIQYF; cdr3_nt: TGTGCCAGCAGTTACAGGGTGGAGGAAAAAAACATTCAGTACTTC
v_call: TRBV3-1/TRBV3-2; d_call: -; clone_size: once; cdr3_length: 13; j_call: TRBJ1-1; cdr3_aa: CASSQTLDTEAFF; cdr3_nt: TGTGCCAGCAGCCAGACCCTAGACACTGAAGCTTTCTTT
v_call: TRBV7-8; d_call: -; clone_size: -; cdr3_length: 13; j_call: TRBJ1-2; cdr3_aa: CASSLVIRGGYTF; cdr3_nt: TGTGCCAGCAGCTTAGTTATTAGAGGAGGCTACACCTTC
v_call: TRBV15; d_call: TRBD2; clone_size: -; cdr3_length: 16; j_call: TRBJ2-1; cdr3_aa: CATSTRRAGLGNEQFF; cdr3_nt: TGTGCCACCAGCACCAGAAGAGCGGGACTAGGGAATGAGCAGTTCTTC
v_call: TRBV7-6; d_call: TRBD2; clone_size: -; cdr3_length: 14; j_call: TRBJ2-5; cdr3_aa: CASSLTSGGETQYF; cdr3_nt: TGTGCCAGCAGCTTAACTAGCGGTGGGGAGACCCAGTACTTC
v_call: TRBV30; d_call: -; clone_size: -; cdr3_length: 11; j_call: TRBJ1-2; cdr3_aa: CAWRDSGGYTF; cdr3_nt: TGTGCCTGGAGGGACAGTGGTGGCTACACCTTC
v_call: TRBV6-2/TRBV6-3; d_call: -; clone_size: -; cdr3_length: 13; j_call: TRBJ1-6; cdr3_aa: CASSRTQDSPLHF; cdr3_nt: TGTGCCAGCAGTCGGACACAGGATTCACCCCTCCACTTT
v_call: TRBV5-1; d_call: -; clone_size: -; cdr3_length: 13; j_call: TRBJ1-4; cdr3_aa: CASSSATNEKLFF; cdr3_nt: TGCGCCAGCAGCTCTGCAACTAATGAAAAACTGTTTTTT
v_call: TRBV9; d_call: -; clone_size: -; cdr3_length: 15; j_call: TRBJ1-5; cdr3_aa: CASSVDGQRNQPQHF; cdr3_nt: TGTGCCAGCAGCGTCGATGGACAGAGAAATCAGCCCCAGCATTTT
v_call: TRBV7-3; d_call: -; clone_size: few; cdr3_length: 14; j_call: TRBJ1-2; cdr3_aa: CASSLIGGIEGYTF; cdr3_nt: TGTGCCAGCAGCTTAATCGGCGGTATAGAGGGCTACACCTTC
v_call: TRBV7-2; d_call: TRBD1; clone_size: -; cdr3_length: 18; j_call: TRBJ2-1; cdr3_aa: CASSFAPRDRKIYNEQFF; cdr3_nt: TGTGCCAGCAGCTTTGCCCCTCGGGACAGAAAGATCTACAATGAGCAGTTCTTC
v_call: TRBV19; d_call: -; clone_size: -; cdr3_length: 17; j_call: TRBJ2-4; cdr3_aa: CASSMGTRQASKNIQYF; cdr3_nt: TGTGCCAGTAGTATGGGGACGAGACAGGCGAGCAAAAACATTCAGTACTTC
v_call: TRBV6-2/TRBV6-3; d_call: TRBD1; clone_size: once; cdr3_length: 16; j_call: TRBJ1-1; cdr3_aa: CASSPLTGAGNTEAFF; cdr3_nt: TGTGCCAGCAGTCCCCTCACAGGGGCTGGGAACACTGAAGCTTTCTTT
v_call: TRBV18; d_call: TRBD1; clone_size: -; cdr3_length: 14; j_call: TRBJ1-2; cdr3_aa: CASSTGTGHYGYTF; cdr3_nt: TGTGCCAGCTCAACGGGGACAGGTCACTATGGCTACACCTTC
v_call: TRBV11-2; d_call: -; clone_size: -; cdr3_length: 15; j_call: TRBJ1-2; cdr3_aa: CASSKDSDGDYGYTF; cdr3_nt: TGTGCCAGCAGCAAGGACAGTGACGGCGACTATGGCTACACCTTC
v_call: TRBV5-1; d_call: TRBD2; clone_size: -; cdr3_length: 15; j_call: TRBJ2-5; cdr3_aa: CASSRRTSGQETQYF; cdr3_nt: TGCGCCAGCAGCAGACGGACTAGCGGCCAAGAGACCCAGTACTTC
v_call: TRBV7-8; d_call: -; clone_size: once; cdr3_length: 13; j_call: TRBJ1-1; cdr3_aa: CASRFGSNTEAFF; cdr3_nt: TGTGCCAGCAGGTTCGGGTCCAACACTGAAGCTTTCTTT
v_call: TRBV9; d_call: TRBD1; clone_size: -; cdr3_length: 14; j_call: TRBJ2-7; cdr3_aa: CASSGPQGVNEQYF; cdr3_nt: TGTGCCAGCAGCGGACCACAGGGGGTGAACGAGCAGTACTTC
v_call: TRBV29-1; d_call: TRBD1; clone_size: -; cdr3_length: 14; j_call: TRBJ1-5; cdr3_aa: CSVLGTGRDQPQHF; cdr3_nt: TGCAGCGTCCTGGGGACAGGGAGGGATCAGCCCCAGCATTTT